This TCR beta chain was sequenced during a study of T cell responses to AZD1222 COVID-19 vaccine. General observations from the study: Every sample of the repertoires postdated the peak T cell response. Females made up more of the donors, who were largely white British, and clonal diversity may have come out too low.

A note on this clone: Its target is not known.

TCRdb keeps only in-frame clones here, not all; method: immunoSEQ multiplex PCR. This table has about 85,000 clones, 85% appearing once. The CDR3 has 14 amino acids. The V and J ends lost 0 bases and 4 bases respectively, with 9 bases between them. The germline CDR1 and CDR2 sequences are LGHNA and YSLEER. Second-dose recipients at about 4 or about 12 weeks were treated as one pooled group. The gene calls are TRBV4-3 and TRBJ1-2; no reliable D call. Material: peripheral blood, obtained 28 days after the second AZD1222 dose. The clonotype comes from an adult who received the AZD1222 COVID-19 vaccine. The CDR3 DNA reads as TGCGCCAGCAGCCAAGATGGGTTCTCCTATGGCTACACCTTC. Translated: CASSQDGFSYGYTF.